This TCR beta chain is drawn from a study of T-cell memory formation after mild COVID-19. The length of the CDR3 is 15 residues. Trimming cost V 1 base and J 4 bases, with 14 bases left between them. Germline V lookup: CDR1 SGHRS, CDR2 YFSETQ. TCRdb itself ran the 5' RACE reads through MiXCR, one entry per CDR3 protein. The sample carries about 430,000 distinct CDR3 sequences, approximately 18% recorded once. The chain links TRBV5-1 to TRBJ1-2, with D maybe TRBD1 (5 bases). The sequencing sample was made of PBMCs or a T cell subset sorted from them (not recorded which). The TCR comes from a man between 18 and 29 years old who had mild COVID-19 (a few samples of this study predate the infection). Cell type and time point are not known. The CDR3 is CASSLTEAGVYGYTF. DNA for the CDR3: TGCGCCAGCAGCTTGACAGAAGCGGGGGTCTATGGCTACACCTTC.